This passage covers 11 T cell receptor beta chains from one sample sequenced in a study of blood T cell repertoires in COVID-19. Produced via immunoSEQ multiplex PCR; TCRdb's table is partial and in-frame only. The table shows 65,000 to 70,000 clones, with around 80% occurring only once. The material sequenced was peripheral blood. Receptors originate from a human donor in a cohort sampled during active COVID-19.

The CDR3 sequence is CASKSGSYNEQFF. Here the CDR3 DNA reads TGTGCCAGCAAGTCCGGTTCCTACAATGAGCAGTTCTTC. V gene TRBV7-2 combines with J gene TRBJ2-1; D is ambiguous. The CDR3 is 13 amino acids. Trimming removed 7 bases from V and 1 base from J, with 8 bases in between. Germline CDR1 SGHTA, CDR2 FQGNSA.

The chain joins TRBV5-4 to TRBJ2-5; 7 nucleotides agree with TRBD2. The germline V gene has CDR1 SGHNT and CDR2 YYREEE (reference sequence). Trimming cost V 5 bases and J 2 bases; bases outside gene matches: 12. CDR3 length: 16 amino acids. CDR3 residues: CASSPGGRRIQETQYF. The CDR3 DNA is TGTGCCAGCAGTCCGGGGGGACGGAGAATACAAGAGACCCAGTACTTC.

V gene TRBV6-5 combines with J gene TRBJ1-3; TRBD1 aligns across 7 bases. The CDR3 totals 15 residues. Per germline, CDR1 MNHEY and CDR2 SVGAGI. The V gene end was trimmed by 7 bases and the J gene end by 1 base; junction bases not matched to a gene: 7. The CDR3 sequence is CASKVQQGSGNTIYF. The CDR3 coding sequence is TGTGCCAGCAAAGTCCAACAGGGGTCTGGAAACACCATATATTTT.

The chain carries TRBV2 and TRBJ1-4; 7 bases align to TRBD1. The CDR3 totals 14 residues. Germline V gene lookup returns CDR1 SNHLY and CDR2 FYNNEI. The J segment lost 3 bases and the V segment lost 6 bases, leaving 4 bases of the junction unmatched. The DNA for the CDR3 is TGTGCCAGCAGGCCGACAGGGTCTAATGAAAAACTGTTTTTT. Its translation: CASRPTGSNEKLFF.

This chain links TRBV7-9 with TRBJ2-7; D gene unclear. Germline values: CDR1 SEHNR, CDR2 FQNEAQ (reference sequence). Trimming left V 5 bases short and J 0 bases short, with 8 bases between. The CDR3 extends over 13 amino acids. In DNA, the CDR3 is TGTGCCAGCAGCGACTTGAGCTCCTACGAGCAGTACTTC. This gives the protein CASSDLSSYEQYF.

The V and J genes are TRBV7-9 and TRBJ2-6; a possible D gene is TRBD1 (6 bases). The CDR3 has 15 amino acids. V was clipped by 5 bases and J by 1 base, with 9 bases between them. Germline V gene data show CDR1 as SEHNR and CDR2 as FQNEAQ (reference sequence). The CDR3 DNA reads TGTGCCAGCAGCAAACAGGGATCTGGGGCCAACGTCCTGACTTTC. Amino acids: CASSKQGSGANVLTF.

This sequence joins TRBV3-1 (or the pseudogene TRBV3-2) and TRBJ1-2, with D tentatively TRBD1 (5 bases). The V end was cut by 0 bases, the J end by 8 bases, with 13 bases between. Germline CDR1 LGHDT, CDR2 YNNKEL (reference sequence). This CDR3 spans 14 amino acids. This chain's CDR3 is CASSQDWTLGGYTF. The DNA for the CDR3 is TGTGCCAGCAGCCAAGATTGGACATTGGGGGGCTACACCTTC.

V gene TRBV10-3 combines with J gene TRBJ1-3, with D possibly matching TRBD1 (5 bases). The CDR3 runs 14 residues. V was clipped by 4 bases and J by 0 bases, with 7 bases between them. The V gene's germline CDR1 is ENHRY and CDR2 SYGVKD. The CDR3 DNA sequence: TGTGCCATCAGTGCGGGGGGCTCTGGAAACACCATATATTTT. Translation: CAISAGGSGNTIYF.

V gene TRBV5-1 combines with J gene TRBJ2-5, with TRBD1 matching 7 bases. CDR1 and CDR2 (germline): SGHRS, YFSETQ. The trim removed 4 bases at V and 5 bases at J, leaving 8 bases unmatched. The CDR3 totals 14 residues. CDR3 region: CASSPGQVEETQYF. DNA of the CDR3: TGCGCCAGCAGCCCAGGACAGGTGGAGGAGACCCAGTACTTC.

This rearrangement joins TRBV4-1 to TRBJ2-5; D gene unclear. V gave up 0 bases and J gave up 5 bases, with 10 bases separating them. The germline gives CDR1 MGHRA, CDR2 YSYEKL. CDR3 length equals 14 residues. CDR3: CASSQESVRETQYF. The CDR3 DNA reads as TGCGCCAGCAGCCAAGAAAGTGTACGGGAGACCCAGTACTTC.

The chain uses TRBV3-1 (or the pseudogene TRBV3-2) and TRBJ2-2; D unresolved. The CDR3 consists of 14 residues. V dropped 4 bases and J dropped 0 bases, with 6 bases sitting between them. Germline V gene data show CDR1 as LGHDT and CDR2 as YNNKEL (reference sequence). The CDR3 protein is CASSRLTNTGELFF. CDR3 DNA: TGTGCCAGCAGCCGTCTAACGAACACCGGGGAGCTGTTTTTT.